This record covers a single T cell receptor beta chain. The target antigen is unknown. The sample belongs to a study of shared clonotypes between healthy human individuals. Sequencing used immunoSEQ multiplex PCR; TCRdb keeps in-frame clones, though not all of them. The data contain some 660,000 clones, roughly 72% of them singletons. Caucasian adults residing in Nashville, Tennessee made up all the donors. Whole-study results and caveats: Only blood was sampled; tissue repertoires likely differ. Having only a few donors restricted how much genetic and exposure-history diversity was captured. The rarefaction results pointed to incomplete sorted-subset sequencing despite large depth.

The clonotype comes from a woman aged 25-40 years in good health. The sample comprised memory CD4+ T cells sorted from blood. Subset denoted: CD45RA-negative fraction.

The DNA for the CDR3 is TGTGCCAGCAGCTGGGGCTCCGGGACAGGGGCAGATACGCAGTATTTT. Translating it yields CASSWGSGTGADTQYF. This chain links TRBV7-2 with TRBJ2-3, with 10 bases lining up with TRBD1. Germline V CDR1 and CDR2: SGHTA, FQGNSA. Trimming at V came to 4 bases and at J to 4 bases, leaving 8 bases not matched to a gene. The CDR3 sequence is 16 residues long.